Following are 18 T cell receptor beta chains from one sample sequenced in a study of T cell changes during pregnancy in multiple sclerosis. Sequenced by immunoSEQ multiplex PCR; TCRdb stores in-frame clones only, minus some. Of 21,000 or so clones in the sample, 70% to 90% were seen once. The sequences come from CD8+ T cells from peripheral blood mononuclear cells, collected in the second trimester of pregnancy. These receptors originate from a female donor in good health, enrolled as a control in a pregnancy study.

The table lists this clone with a count of one. V is TRBV5-5 and J is TRBJ2-5, with D possibly TRBD2 on 6 matching bases. Trimming left V 4 bases short and J 1 base short, with 11 bases between. This CDR3 is built from 14 residues. Germline CDR1 is SGHKS and CDR2 is YYEKEE (reference sequence). The DNA of the CDR3 is TGTGCCAGCAGCCGCCGGGACTCCCAAGAGACCCAGTACTTC. This encodes CASSRRDSQETQYF.

This chain joins TRBV19 and TRBJ2-3; weak D call: TRBD1 (6 bases). CDR1 is LNHDA and CDR2 is SQIVND in the germline V gene (reference sequence). Between the trimmed V and J ends, which lost 5 bases and 0 bases, there was a span of 18 bases. The CDR3 covers 17 residues. The CDR3 loop reads CASSPRTNRASTDTQYF. Written as DNA, the CDR3 is TGTGCCAGTAGTCCCCGAACCAACAGGGCGAGCACAGATACGCAGTATTTT.

The genes are TRBV29-1 and TRBJ2-5, with a possible D match to TRBD2 (5 bases). CDR1 and CDR2 from the germline V gene are SQVTM and ANQGSEA. Trimming left V 3 bases short and J 4 bases short, with 9 bases between. This CDR3 contains 12 residues. The CDR3 coding sequence is TGCAGCGTTGACGGGGTCGGAGAGACCCAGTACTTC. Its translation is CSVDGVGETQYF.

A single count supports this clone. V is TRBV27 and J is TRBJ2-3; D perhaps matches TRBD2 (5 bases). This CDR3 contains 15 residues. V was cut by 3 bases and J by 6 bases, with 16 bases left in between. Germline V gene sequence: CDR1 MNHEY, CDR2 SMNVEV (reference sequence). CDR3 protein: CASSLEWGASDTQYF. CDR3 bases: TGTGCCAGCAGTTTGGAGTGGGGAGCATCGGATACGCAGTATTTT.

The chain has TRBV28 and TRBJ2-5, with 15 bases aligning to TRBD2. Looked up from germline, CDR1 is MDHEN and CDR2 is SYDVKM. After removal of 7 bases from V and 5 bases from J, the junction contained 8 bases not matched to a gene. This CDR3 spans 16 amino acids. The CDR3 region is CASKRTSGGVPETQYF. The CDR3 DNA sequence: TGTGCCAGCAAGCGGACTAGCGGGGGGGTGCCCGAGACCCAGTACTTC.

This rearrangement joins TRBV11-2 to TRBJ1-5, with D hard to call. Germline-derived CDR1 and CDR2 are SGHAT and FQNNGV. The CDR3 has 16 amino acids. With 0 bases removed from V and 0 bases from J, the gap between germline ends came to 9 bases. CDR3 nucleotide sequence: TGTGCCAGCAGCTTAGAAGACACCTATAGCAATCAGCCCCAGCATTTT. This codes for CASSLEDTYSNQPQHF.

The rearrangement uses TRBV4-1 and TRBJ1-2; D call uncertain. Trimming stripped 0 bases from V and 8 bases from J, with 10 bases between. The CDR3 runs 13 residues. CDR1 and CDR2 from the germline V gene are MGHRA and YSYEKL. The CDR3 reads CASSQDVEEGYTF. CDR3 nucleotides: TGCGCCAGCAGCCAAGATGTGGAGGAAGGCTACACCTTC.

CDR3: CASSPWDRVIEQFF. The CDR3, as DNA: TGTGCCAGCAGCCCCTGGGACAGGGTGATTGAGCAGTTCTTC. This chain connects TRBV9 to TRBJ2-1, with 9 bases matching TRBD1. V was pared by 4 bases and J by 9 bases, with 8 bases of the junction left unmatched. The CDR3 spans 14 residues. Looked up from germline, CDR1 is SGDLS and CDR2 is YYNGEE.

The J gene is TRBJ2-1, the V gene TRBV7-9; D might be TRBD2 (6 bases). CDR1 and CDR2 from the germline V gene are SEHNR and FQNEAQ (reference sequence). The V end lost 4 bases, the J end lost 7 bases, and 20 bases lay between the germline ends. CDR3 length: 16 amino acids. CDR3 sequence reads: CASSSGEAGIRNEQFF. DNA for the CDR3: TGTGCCAGCAGCTCCGGGGAGGCAGGGATTAGGAATGAGCAGTTCTTC.

This clone has more than one count but fewer than ten. V is TRBV2 and J is TRBJ1-1; D is ambiguous. V lost 5 bases, J lost 0 bases, and 10 bases lay in between. There are 14 residues in the CDR3. Germline CDR1 SNHLY, CDR2 FYNNEI. The DNA for the CDR3 is TGTGCCAGCAGTTCGGAGCTGGTGAACACTGAAGCTTTCTTT. Residues: CASSSELVNTEAFF. The complete variable domain, with remaining parts taken from reference TRBV2 and TRBJ1-1, reads EPEVTQTPSHQVTQMGQEVILRCVPISNHLYFYWYRQILGQKVEFLVSFYNNEISEKSEIFDDQFSVERPDGSNFTLKIRSTKLEDSAMYFCASSSELVNTEAFFGQGTRLTVV.

V gene TRBV2 combines with J gene TRBJ2-7; the match to TRBD2 covers 12 bases. The CDR3 is made up of 15 amino acids. Losses at the gene ends were 6 bases for V and 3 bases for J; bases not matched to a gene: 6. Germline V gives CDR1 SNHLY, CDR2 FYNNEI. CDR3 loop: CASSQGLAGNYEQYF. CDR3 coding DNA: TGTGCCAGCAGCCAAGGACTAGCGGGAAACTACGAGCAGTACTTC.

V and J are TRBV6-4 and TRBJ2-5, with D maybe TRBD2 (6 bases). V was clipped by 5 bases and J by 2 bases, with 12 bases between them. This CDR3 spans 14 amino acids. Per the germline V gene, CDR1 is MRHNA and CDR2 is SNTAGT. CDR3 sequence: CASSPTGEQETQYF. The CDR3, as DNA: TGTGCCAGCAGTCCAACGGGGGAACAAGAGACCCAGTACTTC.

This chain joins TRBV29-1 and TRBJ2-7; D may be TRBD1 (5 bases). Trimming stripped 3 bases from V and 7 bases from J, with 13 bases between. This CDR3 is 12 amino acids long. CDR1 is SQVTM, CDR2 ANQGSEA, per germline. The CDR3 bases are TGCAGCGTTGAGGGGCCCCAAGATGAGCAGTACTTC. This translates into CSVEGPQDEQYF.

The chain combines TRBV12-5 with TRBJ2-2; TRBD2 might be the D (5 bases). Trimming cost V 3 bases and J 1 base, with 12 bases left between them. Germline V lookup: CDR1 LGHNT, CDR2 FRNRAP. The CDR3 has 16 amino acids. CDR3 bases: TGTGCTAGTGGTTTCCATACGGACTGGAACACCGGGGAGCTGTTTTTT. Residues: CASGFHTDWNTGELFF.

The rearrangement joins TRBV7-9 to TRBJ2-1; TRBD2 is a possible D gene (5 bases). V was shortened by 7 bases and J by 7 bases, with 17 bases between the two germline ends. CDR1 SEHNR and CDR2 FQNEAQ come from the germline V gene (reference sequence). The CDR3 is 14 residues long. DNA for the CDR3: TGTGCCAGCACCCGCGGAATCGGGGTAAATGAGCAGTTCTTC. It codes for CASTRGIGVNEQFF.

The table lists this clone with a count of one. V is TRBV13 and J is TRBJ2-5; 13 bases map to TRBD2. This CDR3 is 16 amino acids long. CDR1 and CDR2 from the germline V gene are PRHDT and FYEKMQ (reference sequence). V was pared by 4 bases and J by 5 bases, with 7 bases of the junction left unmatched. In DNA, the CDR3 is TGTGCCAGCAGCTCAGGACTAGCGGGAGTTAGGGAGACCCAGTACTTC. Translation: CASSSGLAGVRETQYF.

The V call is TRBV27, the J call TRBJ1-5; D perhaps matches TRBD1 (6 bases). Trimming left V 5 bases short and J 6 bases short, with 14 bases between. CDR1 and CDR2 from the germline V gene are MNHEY and SMNVEV (reference sequence). This CDR3 comprises 14 residues. The CDR3 nucleotides read TGTGCCAGCAGTAAAACAGGGTTGGGTCAGCCCCAGCATTTT. Protein sequence: CASSKTGLGQPQHF.

The chain recombines TRBV2 with TRBJ2-5; 7 bases align to TRBD1. The assigned J gene may be wrong: the sequence end matches TRBJ2-7 better. The CDR3 contains 15 residues. In germline, CDR1 is SNHLY, CDR2 FYNNEI. The CDR3 protein is CASTPGQVKTYEQYF. The CDR3 nucleotides are TGTGCCAGCACCCCCGGACAGGTAAAGACCTACGAGCAGTACTTC.